Listed below are T cell receptor beta chains from one sample, sequenced in a study of technical replicates of blood from several donors. Some clones are missing from TCRdb's copy, which holds only in-frame ones; the method was immunoSEQ multiplex PCR. The table lists some 89,000 clones, approximately 94% of them singletons. The sequenced sample consisted of T cells isolated from PBMCs. All receptors come from a human donor in good health. Each CDR3 is given with its conserved first and last residue. D genes are given only for firm matches. Clone size, where shown, is once, few, many, or a class for clones that have expanded.

d_gene: NA; v_gene: TRBV9; abundance: NA; j_gene: TRBJ1-3; CDR3nt: TGTGCCAGCAGCGTAGGGACAGACGGAAACACCATATATTTT; CDR3aa: CASSVGTDGNTIYF
d_gene: TRBD1; v_gene: TRBV28; abundance: NA; j_gene: TRBJ2-1; CDR3nt: TGTGCCAGCAGTTTGATAGTCCGACAGGGGTACCAAAACAATGAGCAGTTCTTC; CDR3aa: CASSLIVRQGYQNNEQFF
d_gene: NA; v_gene: TRBV5-1; abundance: NA; j_gene: TRBJ2-1; CDR3nt: TGCGCCAGCAGCCTAGGCCAAGGGGGTATGCATGAGCAGTTCTTC; CDR3aa: CASSLGQGGMHEQFF
d_gene: TRBD1; v_gene: TRBV5-6; abundance: NA; j_gene: TRBJ1-5; CDR3nt: TGTGCCAGCAGCCTAGGACAGGGCTGGGGGTTAAGTCAGCCCCAGCATTTT; CDR3aa: CASSLGQGWGLSQPQHF
d_gene: TRBD1; v_gene: TRBV30; abundance: NA; j_gene: TRBJ1-1; CDR3nt: TGTGCCTGGAGACTGCAGGGGGCTGAAGCTTTCTTT; CDR3aa: CAWRLQGAEAFF
d_gene: NA; v_gene: TRBV25-1; abundance: NA; j_gene: TRBJ2-5; CDR3nt: TGTGCCAGCAGCTCGACAGCAAACCAAGAGACCCAGTACTTC; CDR3aa: CASSSTANQETQYF
d_gene: NA; v_gene: TRBV5-4; abundance: NA; j_gene: TRBJ2-7; CDR3nt: TGTGCCAGCAGCCCAGTAGTCCGCGGCGAGCAGTACTTC; CDR3aa: CASSPVVRGEQYF
d_gene: NA; v_gene: TRBV10-3; abundance: NA; j_gene: TRBJ2-5; CDR3nt: TGTGCCACTTTGGACAGTTTGGTAGAGACCCAGTACTTC; CDR3aa: CATLDSLVETQYF
d_gene: TRBD2; v_gene: TRBV27; abundance: NA; j_gene: TRBJ2-7; CDR3nt: TGTGCCAGCAGTTCCCGGGACTACTACTACGAGCAGTACTTC; CDR3aa: CASSSRDYYYEQYF
d_gene: TRBD2; v_gene: TRBV9; abundance: NA; j_gene: TRBJ2-7; CDR3nt: TGTGCCAGCAGCGTTGGCCTAGCGGGAGCGAACGAGCAGTACTTC; CDR3aa: CASSVGLAGANEQYF
d_gene: NA; v_gene: TRBV6-1; abundance: NA; j_gene: TRBJ1-1; CDR3nt: TGTGCCAGCAGTACGGTCCCCAACACTGAAGCTTTCTTT; CDR3aa: CASSTVPNTEAFF
d_gene: TRBD1; v_gene: TRBV4-3; abundance: NA; j_gene: TRBJ1-5; CDR3nt: TGCGCCAGCAGCCGCCTGACAGGGGGAAATCAGCCCCAGCATTTT; CDR3aa: CASSRLTGGNQPQHF
d_gene: TRBD1; v_gene: TRBV4-2; abundance: once; j_gene: TRBJ2-3; CDR3nt: TGTGCCAGCAGCCCCCCCGGGACAGGGACAGATACGCAGTATTTT; CDR3aa: CASSPPGTGTDTQYF
d_gene: NA; v_gene: TRBV27; abundance: NA; j_gene: TRBJ2-3; CDR3nt: TGTGCCAGCAGTTTATCCCCCCGGGAAATCTGGAATACGCAGTATTTT; CDR3aa: CASSLSPREIWNTQYF
d_gene: NA; v_gene: TRBV28; abundance: NA; j_gene: TRBJ2-1; CDR3nt: TGTGCCAGCTCGTCGTATGAGCAGTTCTTC; CDR3aa: CASSSYEQFF
d_gene: NA; v_gene: TRBV5-1; abundance: NA; j_gene: TRBJ2-7; CDR3nt: TGCGCCAGCAGCCCCCGACAGAAGGGTTACGAGCAGTACTTC; CDR3aa: CASSPRQKGYEQYF
d_gene: TRBD2; v_gene: TRBV4-2; abundance: NA; j_gene: TRBJ2-7; CDR3nt: TGTGCCAGCAGCCAAGATCCCCTAGCGGGTTTTATAACCTCCTACGAGCAGTACTTC; CDR3aa: CASSQDPLAGFITSYEQYF
d_gene: NA; v_gene: TRBV4-3; abundance: NA; j_gene: TRBJ2-3; CDR3nt: TGCGCCAGCAGCCAAGATCGTCGGGGCACAGATACGCAGTATTTT; CDR3aa: CASSQDRRGTDTQYF
d_gene: NA; v_gene: TRBV9; abundance: NA; j_gene: TRBJ2-5; CDR3nt: TGTGCCAGCAGCGTAGCTCTGTTCCAAGAGACCCAGTACTTC; CDR3aa: CASSVALFQETQYF
d_gene: TRBD1; v_gene: TRBV28; abundance: NA; j_gene: TRBJ1-4; CDR3nt: TGTGCCAGCAGTTTCCCAGATACAGGGGTAGCTAATGAAAAACTGTTTTTT; CDR3aa: CASSFPDTGVANEKLFF
d_gene: NA; v_gene: TRBV19; abundance: NA; j_gene: TRBJ2-7; CDR3nt: TGTGCCAGTAGTTCCGGCAGGGGGGACTACGAGCAGTACTTC; CDR3aa: CASSSGRGDYEQYF
d_gene: NA; v_gene: TRBV28; abundance: NA; j_gene: TRBJ1-1; CDR3nt: TGTGCCAGCTCCAAACAGGGTAACATGAACACTGAAGCTTTCTTT; CDR3aa: CASSKQGNMNTEAFF
d_gene: NA; v_gene: TRBV6-6; abundance: NA; j_gene: TRBJ2-5; CDR3nt: TGTGCCAGCGTTGGGGGGACCGGAGAGACCCAGTACTTC; CDR3aa: CASVGGTGETQYF
d_gene: TRBD2; v_gene: TRBV7-8; abundance: once; j_gene: TRBJ2-7; CDR3nt: TGTGCCAGCAGCCCTAGCGGGACTTACTACGAGCAGTACTTC; CDR3aa: CASSPSGTYYEQYF
d_gene: NA; v_gene: TRBV19; abundance: NA; j_gene: TRBJ2-2; CDR3nt: TGTGCCAGTACCGCAGGGTATAACACCGGGGAGCTGTTTTTT; CDR3aa: CASTAGYNTGELFF
d_gene: TRBD2; v_gene: TRBV7-6; abundance: NA; j_gene: TRBJ2-2; CDR3nt: TGTGCCAGCAGCTTATTAAGCGGGAGGACCCTGAACACCGGGGAGCTGTTTTTT; CDR3aa: CASSLLSGRTLNTGELFF
d_gene: NA; v_gene: TRBV4-1; abundance: NA; j_gene: TRBJ2-3; CDR3nt: TGCGCCAGCAGCCAAGACGCGGGGCTAAAAACAGATACGCAGTATTTT; CDR3aa: CASSQDAGLKTDTQYF
d_gene: TRBD1; v_gene: TRBV6-5; abundance: once; j_gene: TRBJ1-2; CDR3nt: TGTGCCATCAGGGGGGGCTATGGCTACACCTTC; CDR3aa: CAIRGGYGYTF
d_gene: NA; v_gene: TRBV30; abundance: NA; j_gene: TRBJ1-3; CDR3nt: TGTGCCTGGAGTGTAAGAAGGGGCTCTGGAAACACCATATATTTT; CDR3aa: CAWSVRRGSGNTIYF
d_gene: NA; v_gene: TRBV7-9; abundance: NA; j_gene: TRBJ1-1; CDR3nt: TGTGCCAGCAGCTTACGAGGGGAAGCTTTCTTT; CDR3aa: CASSLRGEAFF
d_gene: NA; v_gene: TRBV27; abundance: NA; j_gene: TRBJ2-1; CDR3nt: TGTGCCAGCAGTTTAACAGTCACCAATGAGCAGTTCTTC; CDR3aa: CASSLTVTNEQFF
d_gene: NA; v_gene: TRBV2; abundance: NA; j_gene: TRBJ2-1; CDR3nt: TGTGCCAGCGTATTAAATGAGCAGTTCTTC; CDR3aa: CASVLNEQFF
d_gene: TRBD1; v_gene: TRBV9; abundance: few; j_gene: TRBJ2-5; CDR3nt: TGTGCCAGCAGCTCAAAGACAGGGCAAGAGACCCAGTACTTC; CDR3aa: CASSSKTGQETQYF